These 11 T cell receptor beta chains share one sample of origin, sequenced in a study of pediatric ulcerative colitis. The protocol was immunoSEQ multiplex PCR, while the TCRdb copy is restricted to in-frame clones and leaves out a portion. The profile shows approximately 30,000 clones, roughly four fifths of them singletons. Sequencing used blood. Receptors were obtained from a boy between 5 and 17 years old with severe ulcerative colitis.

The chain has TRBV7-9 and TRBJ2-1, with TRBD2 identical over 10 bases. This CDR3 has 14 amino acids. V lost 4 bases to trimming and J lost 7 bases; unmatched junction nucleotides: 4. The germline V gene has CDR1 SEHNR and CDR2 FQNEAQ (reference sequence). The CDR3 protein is CASSSPGLANEQFF. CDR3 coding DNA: TGTGCCAGCAGCTCCCCGGGACTAGCGAATGAGCAGTTCTTC.

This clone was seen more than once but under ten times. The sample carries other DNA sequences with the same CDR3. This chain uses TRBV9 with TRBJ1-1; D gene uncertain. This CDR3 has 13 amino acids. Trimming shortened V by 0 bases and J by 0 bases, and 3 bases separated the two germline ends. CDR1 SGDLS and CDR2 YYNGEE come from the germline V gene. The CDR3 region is CASSVEMNTEAFF. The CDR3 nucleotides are TGTGCCAGCAGCGTAGAGATGAACACTGAAGCTTTCTTT.

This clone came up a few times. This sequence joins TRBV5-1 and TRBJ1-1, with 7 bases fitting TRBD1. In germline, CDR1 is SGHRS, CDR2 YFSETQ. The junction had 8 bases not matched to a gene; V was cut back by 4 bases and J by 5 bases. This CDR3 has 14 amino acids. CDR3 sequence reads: CASSLPGGLTEAFF. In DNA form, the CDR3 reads TGCGCCAGCAGCCTTCCAGGGGGGCTTACTGAAGCTTTCTTT.

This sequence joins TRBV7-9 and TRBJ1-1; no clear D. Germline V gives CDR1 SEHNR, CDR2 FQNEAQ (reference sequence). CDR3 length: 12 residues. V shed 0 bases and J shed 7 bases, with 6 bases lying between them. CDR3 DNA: TGTGCCAGCAGCTTAGCCGGTGGTGAAGCTTTCTTT. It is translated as CASSLAGGEAFF.

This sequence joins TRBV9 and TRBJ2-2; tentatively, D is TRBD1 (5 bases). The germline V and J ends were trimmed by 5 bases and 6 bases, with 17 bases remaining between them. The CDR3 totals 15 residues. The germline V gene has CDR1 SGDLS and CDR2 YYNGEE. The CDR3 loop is CASRKGVGQAGELFF. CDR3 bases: TGTGCCAGCAGGAAAGGGGTCGGGCAAGCCGGGGAGCTGTTTTTT.

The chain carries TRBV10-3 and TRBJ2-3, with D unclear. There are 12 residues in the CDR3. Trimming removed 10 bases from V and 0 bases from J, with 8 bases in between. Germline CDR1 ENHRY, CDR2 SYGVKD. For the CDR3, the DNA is TGTGCCACCTTAGGCAGCACAGATACGCAGTATTTT. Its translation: CATLGSTDTQYF.

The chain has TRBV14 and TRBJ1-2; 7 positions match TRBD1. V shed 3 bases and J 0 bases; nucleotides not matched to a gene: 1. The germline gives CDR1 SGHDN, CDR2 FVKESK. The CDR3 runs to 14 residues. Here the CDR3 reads CASSQDRTNYGYTF. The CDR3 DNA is TGTGCCAGCAGCCAGGACAGGACTAACTATGGCTACACCTTC.

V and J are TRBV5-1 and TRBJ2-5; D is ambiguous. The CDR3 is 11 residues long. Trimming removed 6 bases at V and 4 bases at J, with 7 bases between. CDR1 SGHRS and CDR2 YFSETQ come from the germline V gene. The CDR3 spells CASTLGETQYF. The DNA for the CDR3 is TGCGCCAGCACTCTCGGAGAGACCCAGTACTTC.

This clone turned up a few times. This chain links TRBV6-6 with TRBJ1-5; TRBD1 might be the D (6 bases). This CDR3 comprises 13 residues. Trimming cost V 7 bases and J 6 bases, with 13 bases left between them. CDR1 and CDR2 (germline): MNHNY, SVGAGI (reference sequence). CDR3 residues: CASTLEGVQPQHF. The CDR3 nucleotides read TGTGCCAGCACCCTAGAGGGGGTTCAGCCCCAGCATTTT.

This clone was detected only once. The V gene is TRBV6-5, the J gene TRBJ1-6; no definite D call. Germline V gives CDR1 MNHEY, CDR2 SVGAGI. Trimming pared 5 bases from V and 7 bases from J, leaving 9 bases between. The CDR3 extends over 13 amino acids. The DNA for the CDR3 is TGTGCCAGCAGTGCGGGGAGGAATTCACCCCTCCACTTT. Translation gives CASSAGRNSPLHF.

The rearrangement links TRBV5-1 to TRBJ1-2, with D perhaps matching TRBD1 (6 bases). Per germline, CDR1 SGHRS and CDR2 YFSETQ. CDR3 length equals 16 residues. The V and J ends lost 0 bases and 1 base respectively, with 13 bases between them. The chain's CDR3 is CASSLGGDTINYGYTF. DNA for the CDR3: TGCGCCAGCAGCTTGGGAGGGGACACTATTAACTATGGCTACACCTTC.